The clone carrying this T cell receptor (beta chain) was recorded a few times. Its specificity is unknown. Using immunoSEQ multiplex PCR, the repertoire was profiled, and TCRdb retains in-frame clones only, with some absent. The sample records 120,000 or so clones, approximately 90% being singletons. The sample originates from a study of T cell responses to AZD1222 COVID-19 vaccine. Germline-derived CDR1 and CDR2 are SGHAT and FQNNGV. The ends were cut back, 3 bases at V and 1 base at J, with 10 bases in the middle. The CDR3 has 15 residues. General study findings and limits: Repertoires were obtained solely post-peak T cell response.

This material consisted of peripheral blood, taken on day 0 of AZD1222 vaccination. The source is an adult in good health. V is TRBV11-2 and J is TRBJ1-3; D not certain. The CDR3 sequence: CASSFVSGSGNTIYF. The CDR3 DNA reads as TGTGCCAGCAGCTTTGTTTCCGGATCTGGAAACACCATATATTTT. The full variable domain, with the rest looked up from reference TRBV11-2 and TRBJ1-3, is EAGVAQSPRYKIIEKRQSVAFWCNPISGHATLYWYQQILGQGPKLLIQFQNNGVVDDSQLPKDRFSAERLKGVDSTLKIQPAKLEDSAVYLCASSFVSGSGNTIYFGEGSWLTVV.